This TCR beta chain was profiled in a study of cytomegalovirus exposure and HLA in healthy donors. Study in general: Previous work identified 90 million to 130 million unique TCR beta sequences from 200 million or so T cells. Whole-study results and caveats: Researchers catalogued approximately 160 TCR beta chains as cytomegalovirus-associated.

This clone was observed a few times. Its antigen is unknown. The CDR3 covers 14 residues. Germline V gene sequence: CDR1 SGHTA, CDR2 FQGTGA. Trimming cost V 4 bases and J 3 bases, with 9 bases left between them. PCR was performed using 60 Vbeta and 13 Jbeta primers. Profiled with immunoSEQ multiplex PCR; TCRdb holds only in-frame clones, not every one. This table holds 220,000 or so clones, around 83% found once. Sample: PBMCs. The receptor was derived from a middle-aged woman in good health and CMV-seronegative. The genes are TRBV7-3 and TRBJ2-2; no clear D gene. The CDR3 sequence: CASSSNTYTGELFF. CDR3 sequence (DNA): TGTGCCAGCAGCTCGAATACTTACACCGGGGAGCTGTTTTTT.